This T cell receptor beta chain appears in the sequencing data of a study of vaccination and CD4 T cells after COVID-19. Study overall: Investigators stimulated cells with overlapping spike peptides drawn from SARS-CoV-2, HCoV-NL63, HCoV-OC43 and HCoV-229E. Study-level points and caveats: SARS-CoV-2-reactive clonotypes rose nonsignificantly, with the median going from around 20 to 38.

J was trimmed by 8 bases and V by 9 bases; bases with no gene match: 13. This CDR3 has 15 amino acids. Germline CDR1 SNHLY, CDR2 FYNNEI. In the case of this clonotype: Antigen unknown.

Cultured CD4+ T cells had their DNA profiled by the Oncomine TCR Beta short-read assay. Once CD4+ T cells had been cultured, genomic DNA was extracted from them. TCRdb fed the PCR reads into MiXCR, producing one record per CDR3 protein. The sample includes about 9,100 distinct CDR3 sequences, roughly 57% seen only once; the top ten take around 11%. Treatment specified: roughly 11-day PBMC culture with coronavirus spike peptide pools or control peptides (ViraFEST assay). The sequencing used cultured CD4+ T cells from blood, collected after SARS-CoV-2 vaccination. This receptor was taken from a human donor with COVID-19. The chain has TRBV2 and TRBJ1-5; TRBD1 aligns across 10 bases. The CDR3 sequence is CASARDRGPEEPQHF. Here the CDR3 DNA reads TGTGCCAGTGCTCGGGACAGGGGCCCTGAAGAGCCCCAGCATTTT.